This T cell receptor beta chain was retrieved from a study of cytomegalovirus exposure and HLA in healthy donors. Whole-study results and caveats: Reports credit the classifier with highly specific, highly sensitive diagnosis of cytomegalovirus status.

Both 60 Vbeta primers and 13 Jbeta primers went into the PCR. Sequenced by immunoSEQ multiplex PCR; TCRdb stores in-frame clones only, minus some. The data show 150,000 or so clones, almost 80% seen once. This clone was picked up a small number of times. Antigen specificity is unknown. The TCR originated in a middle-aged woman in good health and CMV-seropositive. Material: PBMCs.

The CDR3 nucleotides read TGTGCCAGCTCTACCTTAGCGGGGGACCAAGAGACCCAGTACTTC. Its translation: CASSTLAGDQETQYF. The chain uses TRBV6-1 and TRBJ2-5; 9 bases map to TRBD2. This CDR3 is built from 15 residues. The junction had 7 bases not matched to a gene; V was cut back by 8 bases and J by 0 bases. CDR1 and CDR2 (germline): MNHNS, SASEGT.